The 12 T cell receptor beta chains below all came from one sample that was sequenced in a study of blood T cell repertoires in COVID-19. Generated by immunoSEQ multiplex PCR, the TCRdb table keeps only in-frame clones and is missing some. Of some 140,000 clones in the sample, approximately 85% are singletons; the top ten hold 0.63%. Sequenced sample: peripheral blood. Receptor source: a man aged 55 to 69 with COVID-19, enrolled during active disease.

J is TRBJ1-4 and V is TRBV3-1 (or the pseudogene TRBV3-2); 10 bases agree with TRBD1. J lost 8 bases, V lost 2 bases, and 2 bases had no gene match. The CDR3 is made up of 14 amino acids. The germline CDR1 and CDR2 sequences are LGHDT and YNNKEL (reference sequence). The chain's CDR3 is CASSQRDRGEKLFF. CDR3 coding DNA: TGTGCCAGCAGCCAACGGGACAGGGGAGAAAAACTGTTTTTT.

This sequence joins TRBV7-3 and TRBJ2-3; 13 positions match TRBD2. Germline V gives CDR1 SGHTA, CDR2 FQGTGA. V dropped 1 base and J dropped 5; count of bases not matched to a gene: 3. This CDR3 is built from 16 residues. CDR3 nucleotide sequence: TGTGCCAGCAGCTTAAGACTAGCGGGGGGCGGAGATACGCAGTATTTT. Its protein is CASSLRLAGGGDTQYF. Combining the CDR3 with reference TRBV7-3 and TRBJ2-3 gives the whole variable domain GAGVSQTPSNKVTEKGKYVELRCDPISGHTALYWYRQSLGQGPEFLIYFQGTGAADDSGLPNDRFFAVRPEGSVSTLKIQRTERGDSAVYLCASSLRLAGGGDTQYFGPGTRLTVL.

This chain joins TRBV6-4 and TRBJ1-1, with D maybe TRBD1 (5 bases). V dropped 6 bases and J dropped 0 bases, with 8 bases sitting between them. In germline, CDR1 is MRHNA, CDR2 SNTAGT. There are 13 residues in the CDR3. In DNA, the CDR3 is TGTGCCAGCAGGGACAACATGAACACTGAAGCTTTCTTT. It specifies CASRDNMNTEAFF.

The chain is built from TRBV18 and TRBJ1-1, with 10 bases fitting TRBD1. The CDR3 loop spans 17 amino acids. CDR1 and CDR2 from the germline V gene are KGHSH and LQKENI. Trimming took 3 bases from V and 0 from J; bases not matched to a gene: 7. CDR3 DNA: TGTGCCAGCTCACCCCAGGGACAGGGGAGGGTGAACACTGAAGCTTTCTTT. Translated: CASSPQGQGRVNTEAFF.

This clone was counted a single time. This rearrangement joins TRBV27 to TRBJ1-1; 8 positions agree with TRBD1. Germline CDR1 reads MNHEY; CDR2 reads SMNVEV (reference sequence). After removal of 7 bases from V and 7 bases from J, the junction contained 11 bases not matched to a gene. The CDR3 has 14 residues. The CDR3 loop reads CASIPDRGRGEAFF. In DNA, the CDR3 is TGTGCCAGCATCCCCGACAGGGGTCGGGGTGAAGCTTTCTTT.

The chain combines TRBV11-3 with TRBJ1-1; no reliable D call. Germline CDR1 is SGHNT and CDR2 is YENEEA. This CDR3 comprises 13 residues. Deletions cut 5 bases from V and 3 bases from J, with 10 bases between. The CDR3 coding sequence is TGTGCCAGCAGCCCTTACCGGGACACTGAAGCTTTCTTT. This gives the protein CASSPYRDTEAFF.

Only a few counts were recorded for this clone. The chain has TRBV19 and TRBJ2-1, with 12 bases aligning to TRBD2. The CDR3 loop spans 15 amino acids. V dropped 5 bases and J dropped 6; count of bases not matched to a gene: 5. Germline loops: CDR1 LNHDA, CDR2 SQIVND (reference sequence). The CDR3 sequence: CASSLAGGQVNEQFF. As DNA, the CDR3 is TGTGCCAGTAGTCTAGCGGGAGGGCAGGTCAATGAGCAGTTCTTC.

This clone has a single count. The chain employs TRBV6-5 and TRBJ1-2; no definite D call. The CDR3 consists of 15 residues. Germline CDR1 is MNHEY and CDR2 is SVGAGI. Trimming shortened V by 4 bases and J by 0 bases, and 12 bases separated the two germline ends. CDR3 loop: CASSWRDHPNYGYTF. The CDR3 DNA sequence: TGTGCCAGCAGTTGGAGGGATCACCCTAACTATGGCTACACCTTC.

The CDR3 sequence: CASSLLALQETQYF. CDR3 in DNA: TGTGCCAGCAGCTTACTAGCCCTCCAAGAGACCCAGTACTTC. The chain uses TRBV7-9 and TRBJ2-5, with a possible D match to TRBD2 (5 bases). Trimming stripped 2 bases from V and 1 base from J, with 8 bases between. In germline, CDR1 is SEHNR, CDR2 FQNEAQ (reference sequence). The CDR3 runs 14 residues.

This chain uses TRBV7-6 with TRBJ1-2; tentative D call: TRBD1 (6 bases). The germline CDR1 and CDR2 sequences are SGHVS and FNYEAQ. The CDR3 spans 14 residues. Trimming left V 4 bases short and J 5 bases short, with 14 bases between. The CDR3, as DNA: TGTGCCAGCAGCTCCGGAGGAACAGGGTATGGCTACACCTTC. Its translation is CASSSGGTGYGYTF.

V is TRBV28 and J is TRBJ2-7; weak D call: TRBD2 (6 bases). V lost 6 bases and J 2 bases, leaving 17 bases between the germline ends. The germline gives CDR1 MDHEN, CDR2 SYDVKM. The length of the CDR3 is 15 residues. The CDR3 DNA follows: TGTGCCAGCAGCCTAACCGGGACTGCTACCTACGAGCAGTACTTC. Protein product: CASSLTGTATYEQYF.

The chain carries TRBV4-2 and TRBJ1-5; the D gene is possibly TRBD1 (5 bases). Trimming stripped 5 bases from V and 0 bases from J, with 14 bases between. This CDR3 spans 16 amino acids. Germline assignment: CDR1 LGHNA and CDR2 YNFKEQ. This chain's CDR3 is CASSLTGGGSNQPQHF. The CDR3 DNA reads TGTGCCAGCAGCTTGACGGGGGGGGGTAGCAATCAGCCCCAGCATTTT.